The rows below give T cell receptor beta chains drawn from one sample of a study of T cell repertoires in cytomegalovirus infection. TCRdb recomputed calls from the reads with MiXCR, one row per CDR3 protein. The sample lists 200,000 or so distinct CDR3 sequences; 25% to 30% were seen once. The sample comprised PBMCs. These receptors all stem from a human donor in good health (CMV status not recorded). Some clones in this sample may be carry-over from other donors' samples. The CDR3 runs from the conserved cysteine through the conserved F or W.

j_gene,v_gene,CDR3aa
TRBJ2-1,TRBV11-2,CASSSGQVNNEQFF
TRBJ2-1,TRBV7-2,CASSLGGGVYNEQFF
TRBJ2-7,TRBV4-1,CASSQASRDWQYF
TRBJ1-2,TRBV11-2,CASSSPGLWAYGYTF
TRBJ2-3,TRBV7-3,CASSLAVRGDTQYF
TRBJ2-3,TRBV5-1,CASSSTGLITDTQYF
TRBJ1-1,TRBV7-8,CASSFEGVEAFF
TRBJ1-1,TRBV4-1,CASSQGPGTGASPKAFF
TRBJ1-2,TRBV19,CASSTSSGQVLGYTF
TRBJ2-7,TRBV14,CASSPVGGTGTYEQYF
TRBJ1-6,TRBV5-1,CASSRQGQLSYNSPLHF
TRBJ1-5,TRBV19,CASRLAGQPQHF
TRBJ1-1,TRBV7-9,CASSPGTGGYTEAFF
TRBJ2-5,TRBV12-3/TRBV12-4,CASRGTAQGTQYF
TRBJ2-5,TRBV7-6,CASSSGRQHTQETQYF
TRBJ1-2,TRBV6-6,CASSYSSMAGSYGYTF
TRBJ1-1,TRBV11-3,CASSLGQGATTEAFF
TRBJ1-3,TRBV7-2,CASSSPGAGNTIYF
TRBJ2-3,TRBV7-3,CASSTSRQGADTQYF
TRBJ1-1,TRBV5-1,CASSGSGVMTEAFF
TRBJ2-5,TRBV7-3,CASSSQGGIQETQYF
TRBJ2-3,TRBV7-9,CASSLGGNQYF
TRBJ1-1,TRBV20-1,CSLVEGIPEAFF
TRBJ1-2,TRBV2,CASTEKSNYGYTF
TRBJ1-4,TRBV5-1,CASSNHGTANEKLFF
TRBJ1-6,TRBV12-3/TRBV12-4,CASNDGTSSYNSPLHF
TRBJ1-2,TRBV19,CASKRGSSGKNNYGYTF
TRBJ2-3,TRBV29-1,CSVEGKTDTQYF
TRBJ1-1,TRBV20-1,CSAPDRERRTEAFF
TRBJ2-6,TRBV6-5,CANSSWGSGANVLTF
TRBJ1-2,TRBV6-1,CASHRGEDSNPYGYTF
TRBJ2-1,TRBV5-5,CASSFEGGDEQFF
TRBJ2-7,TRBV10-2,CASSERGGLYEQYF
TRBJ1-2,TRBV28,CASSSRDRGQGGYTF
TRBJ1-5,TRBV20-1,CSARSTEDQPQHF
TRBJ1-2,TRBV20-1,CSAWSASNYGYTF
TRBJ2-1,TRBV9,CASSVAVSQGNEQFF
TRBJ1-3,TRBV29-1,CSVVYSSGNTIYF
TRBJ1-1,TRBV29-1,CSVQYRGQMDEAFF
TRBJ2-1,TRBV2,CASSVFRDNEQFF
TRBJ1-1,TRBV6-6,CASSGWGQGEPPRF